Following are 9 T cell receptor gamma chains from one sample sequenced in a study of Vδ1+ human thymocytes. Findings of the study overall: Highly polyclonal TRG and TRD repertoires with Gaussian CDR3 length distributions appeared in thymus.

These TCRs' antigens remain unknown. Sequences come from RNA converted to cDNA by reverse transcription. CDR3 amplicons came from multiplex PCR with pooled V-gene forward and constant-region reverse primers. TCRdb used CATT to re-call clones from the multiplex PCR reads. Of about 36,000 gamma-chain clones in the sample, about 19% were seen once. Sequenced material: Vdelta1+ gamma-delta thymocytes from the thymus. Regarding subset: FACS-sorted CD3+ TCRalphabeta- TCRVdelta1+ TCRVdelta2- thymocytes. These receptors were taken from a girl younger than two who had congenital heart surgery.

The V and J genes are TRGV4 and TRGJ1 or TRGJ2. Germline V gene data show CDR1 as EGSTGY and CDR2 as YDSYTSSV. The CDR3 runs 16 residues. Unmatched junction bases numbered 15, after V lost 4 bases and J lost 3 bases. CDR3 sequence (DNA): TGTGCCACCTGGGAATCGATTGGGTTACCTTATTATAAGAAACTCTTT. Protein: CATWESIGLPYYKKLF.

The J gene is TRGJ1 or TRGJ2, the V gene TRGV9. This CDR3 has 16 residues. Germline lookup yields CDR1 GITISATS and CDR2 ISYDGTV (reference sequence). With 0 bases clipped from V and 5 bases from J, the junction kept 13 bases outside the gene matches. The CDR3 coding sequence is TGTGCCTTGTGGGAGGTGCAATCTGGCGGGGATTATAAGAAACTCTTT. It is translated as CALWEVQSGGDYKKLF.

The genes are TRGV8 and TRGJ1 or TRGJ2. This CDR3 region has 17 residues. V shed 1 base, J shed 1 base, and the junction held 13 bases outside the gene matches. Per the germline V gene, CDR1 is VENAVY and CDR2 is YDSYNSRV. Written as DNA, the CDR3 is TGTGCCACCTGGGATAGTGAAAACGCGAAAAATTATTATAAGAAACTCTTT. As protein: CATWDSENAKNYYKKLF.

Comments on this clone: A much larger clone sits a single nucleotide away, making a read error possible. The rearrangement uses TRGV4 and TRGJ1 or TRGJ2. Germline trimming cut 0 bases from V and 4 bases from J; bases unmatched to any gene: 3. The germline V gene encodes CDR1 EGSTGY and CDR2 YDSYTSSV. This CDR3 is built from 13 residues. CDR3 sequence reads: CATWDGEYYKKLF. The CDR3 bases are TGTGCCACCTGGGATGGGGAATATTATAAGAAACTCTTT.

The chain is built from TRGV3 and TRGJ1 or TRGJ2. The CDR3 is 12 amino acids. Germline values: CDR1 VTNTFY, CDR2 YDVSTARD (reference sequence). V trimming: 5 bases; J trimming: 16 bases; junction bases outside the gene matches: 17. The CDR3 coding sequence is TGTGCCACCTGGGGCCATCTTTGGGGGGGGCTCTTT. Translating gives CATWGHLWGGLF.

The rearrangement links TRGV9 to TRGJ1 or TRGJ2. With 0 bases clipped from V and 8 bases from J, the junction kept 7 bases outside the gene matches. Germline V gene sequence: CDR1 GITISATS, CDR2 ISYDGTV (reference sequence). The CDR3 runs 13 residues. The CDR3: CALWEVFIHKKLF. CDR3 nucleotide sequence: TGTGCCTTGTGGGAGGTGTTTATCCATAAGAAACTCTTT.

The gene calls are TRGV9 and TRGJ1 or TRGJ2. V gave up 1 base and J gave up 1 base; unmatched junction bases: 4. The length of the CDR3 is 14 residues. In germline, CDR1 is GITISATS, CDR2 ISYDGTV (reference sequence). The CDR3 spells CALWEVHNYYKKLF. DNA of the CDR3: TGTGCCTTGTGGGAGGTCCACAATTATTATAAGAAACTCTTT.

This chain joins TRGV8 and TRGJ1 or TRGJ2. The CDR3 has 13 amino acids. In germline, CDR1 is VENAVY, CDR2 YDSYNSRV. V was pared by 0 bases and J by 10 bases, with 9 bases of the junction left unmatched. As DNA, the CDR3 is TGTGCCACCTGGGATAGGCCGTATTTCAAGAAACTCTTT. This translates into CATWDRPYFKKLF.

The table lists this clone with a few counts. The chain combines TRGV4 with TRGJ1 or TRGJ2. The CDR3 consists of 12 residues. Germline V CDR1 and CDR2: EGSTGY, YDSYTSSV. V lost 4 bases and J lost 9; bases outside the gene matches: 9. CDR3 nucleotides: TGTGCCACCTGGGACCAAAGGGGTAAGAAACTCTTT. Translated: CATWDQRGKKLF.